This entry features one T cell receptor (beta chain) sequence. No antigen is known for it. From the 5' RACE reads, TCRdb called clonotypes with MiXCR, one entry per CDR3 protein. The repertoire holds 620,000 or so distinct CDR3 sequences, more than 9% seen once, with approximately 15% in the top ten. The data are from a study of T cells after yellow fever vaccination. Study context: Those fractions that held only low numbers of cells were prepared using the SMART-Seq v4 Ultra Low Input RNA kit.

The ends lost 1 base at V and 7 bases at J; junction bases unmatched: 6. Germline CDR1 MGHDK, CDR2 SYGVNS. This CDR3 has 15 residues. The study's findings and limits: Most primary-vaccination clones reappeared after the booster (around 95% CD4, around 88% CD8).

V is TRBV25-1 and J is TRBJ2-1, with 8 bases aligning to TRBD2. The sequence was obtained from a man between 25 and 39 years old who received the YFV17D yellow fever vaccine. The sequencing used PBMCs, collected on the day of the yellow fever booster vaccination. CDR3 amino acids: CASSESSGSSNEQFF. CDR3 nucleotides: TGTGCCAGCAGTGAATCAAGCGGGAGTTCTAATGAGCAGTTCTTC.